The present TCR beta chain was sequenced within a study of T cell clonotyping in hematopoietic cell transplantation. Germline-derived CDR1 and CDR2 are LNHDA and SQIVND (reference sequence). The CDR3 runs 17 residues. V shed 4 bases and J shed 2 bases, with 18 bases lying between them. Documented time point: recipient sample about 28 days before transplant, after cytoreduction. TCRdb's table, derived via immunoSEQ multiplex PCR, lists solely in-frame clones and lacks some. The sample has 35,000 to 45,000 clones, 95% seen once. The material was peripheral blood mononuclear cells, obtained before stem cell transplant. The J gene is TRBJ1-5, the V gene TRBV19, with a possible D match to TRBD1 (5 bases). This sequence originates from a man between 40 and 49 years old with chronic myeloid leukemia. Some clones in this sample may be carry-over from other donors' samples. This CDR3 is CASSTRAGQGGNQPQHF. CDR3 nucleotides: TGTGCCAGTAGTACCAGGGCGGGCCAGGGTGGCAATCAGCCCCAGCATTTT.